Listed below are T cell receptor beta chains from one sample, sequenced in a study of blood T cell repertoires in COVID-19. Clones were sequenced by immunoSEQ multiplex PCR, and TCRdb holds only the in-frame ones, with some missing. The table has about 150,000 clones, 70% to 90% seen once. Material: PBMCs or T cells enriched from blood (not recorded which). The source is a woman in her 30s with acute COVID-19. CDR3s include the opening cysteine and the closing phenylalanine or tryptophan.

TRBJ2-1,TRBV4-3,CASSQWGDDAYNEQFF
TRBJ1-1,TRBV20-1,CSAPGGTKAFF
TRBJ2-5,TRBV2,CASSESGVPPETQYF
TRBJ1-1,TRBV27,CASMRLGEAFF
TRBJ2-1,TRBV10-1,CASSEDIGLAGRVSGDEQFF
TRBJ1-2,TRBV29-1,CSVVSENGYTF
TRBJ1-3,TRBV7-9,CASSLAGQSSGNTIYF
TRBJ2-3,TRBV6-5,CASSPVLASTDTQYF
TRBJ2-7,TRBV27,CAARSSRLAEYEQYF
TRBJ2-7,TRBV5-1,CASSLEGALGNEQYF
TRBJ2-7,TRBV6-6,CASAGAGVGEQYF
TRBJ2-7,TRBV29-1,CSVWDRGSDEQYF
TRBJ1-1,TRBV11-2,CASSPILGFEAFF
TRBJ2-5,TRBV11-3,CASSLARQETQYF
TRBJ2-5,TRBV30,CAWTMTGVTGETQYF
TRBJ2-1,TRBV21-1,CASSKLPSGSSYNEQFF
TRBJ2-7,TRBV7-9,CASSLGFGGYEQYF
TRBJ2-7,TRBV27,CASSLRGDSYEQYF
TRBJ1-2,TRBV6-2/TRBV6-3,CASSPGQGTYGYTF
TRBJ1-4,TRBV28,CASSSFQGAREKLFF
TRBJ2-1,TRBV7-9,CASAIAGEYNEQFF
TRBJ2-7,TRBV6-6,CASSYSKENVYEQYF
TRBJ2-3,TRBV12-3/TRBV12-4,CASGRSTDTQYF
TRBJ2-5,TRBV4-3,CASSQALPGEQETQYF
TRBJ2-1,TRBV5-4,CASSGLAGDTQFF
TRBJ1-6,TRBV28,CASSYRGNSPLHF
TRBJ1-6,TRBV30,CAWATGGGVRSPLHF
TRBJ2-5,TRBV4-3,CASSQDLGGVLHQETQYF
TRBJ1-1,TRBV5-8,CASSLTILWGHNTEAFF
TRBJ2-2,TRBV18,CASSHGGTNTGELFF
TRBJ2-1,TRBV7-2,CASAYPSGSNEQFF
TRBJ1-3,TRBV10-3,CAISEGAGNTIYF
TRBJ1-1,TRBV27,CASSLGQGAVTEAFF
TRBJ1-1,TRBV5-5,CASSWGQGEAFF
TRBJ2-7,TRBV6-5,CASRIAGGLDEQYF
TRBJ2-1,TRBV28,CASTHHLATNSYNEQFF
TRBJ1-6,TRBV11-2,CASSLVPGESPLHF
TRBJ1-5,TRBV5-1,CASSSGTESNQPQHF
TRBJ2-6,TRBV6-1,CASSEGAGAGANVLTF
TRBJ2-7,TRBV30,CAWTRGLDEQYF
TRBJ1-2,TRBV5-5,CASSLEGNYGYTF
TRBJ2-7,TRBV6-1,CASSEAPPTSGTDSSYEQYF
TRBJ1-6,TRBV27,CASSGTGLNSPLHF